The rows below give T cell receptor beta chains drawn from one sample of a study of radiotherapy plus CTLA-4 blockade in lung cancer. Sequenced by immunoSEQ multiplex PCR; TCRdb stores in-frame clones only, minus some. The sample has about 94,000 clones, around 83% seen once; the top ten hold about 26%. The sample consisted of peripheral blood, taken from a patient treated with radiotherapy plus ipilimumab. The receptors were sampled from a human donor with non-small cell lung cancer that progressed on radiotherapy plus ipilimumab. The CDR3 runs from the conserved cysteine through the conserved F or W. The D gene is left open where the match is weak. Expanded clones get a size class; other rows say once, few or many, or leave the size out.

D,size,V,J,CDR3,DNA
.,.,TRBV28,TRBJ1-1,CASSPSPLTGNTEAFF,TGTGCCAGCAGTCCATCACCCTTGACAGGGAACACTGAAGCTTTCTTT
.,few,TRBV18,TRBJ1-3,CASSPPGSSGNTIYF,TGTGCCAGCTCACCACCGGGGAGCTCTGGAAACACCATATATTTT
.,.,TRBV7-8,TRBJ2-7,CASSSPSRAYEQYF,TGTGCCAGCAGCTCCCCTTCCAGGGCCTACGAGCAGTACTTC
TRBD2,.,TRBV18,TRBJ2-7,CASSQWTSGIYEQYF,TGTGCCAGCTCACAATGGACTAGCGGGATCTACGAGCAGTACTTC
TRBD1,.,TRBV29-1,TRBJ2-1,CSAGQGSYNEQFF,TGCAGCGCGGGACAGGGCTCGTACAATGAGCAGTTCTTC
.,.,TRBV5-6,TRBJ2-7,CASSLSSYEQYF,TGTGCCAGCAGCTTGAGCTCCTACGAGCAGTACTTC
.,.,TRBV19,TRBJ2-2,CASSIAGLDTGELFF,TGTGCCAGTAGTATAGCCGGCCTGGACACCGGGGAGCTGTTTTTT
.,.,TRBV5-1,TRBJ1-2,CASSLDTRSYGYTF,TGCGCCAGCAGCTTGGATACCAGGTCCTATGGCTACACCTTC
TRBD2,.,TRBV2,TRBJ2-7,CASSDWLAGDNEQYF,TGTGCCAGCAGTGATTGGTTAGCGGGAGACAACGAGCAGTACTTC
.,.,TRBV28,TRBJ1-3,CASSPRQPHLGGNTIYF,TGTGCCAGCAGTCCACGACAGCCTCACCTGGGAGGAAACACCATATATTTT
TRBD2,.,TRBV5-1,TRBJ2-1,CASSLDAGYGRGGNEQFF,TGCGCCAGCAGCTTGGACGCGGGGTACGGGAGGGGGGGCAATGAGCAGTTCTTC
.,.,TRBV27,TRBJ1-1,CASSPFGLNTEAFF,TGTGCCAGCAGTCCGTTTGGACTGAACACTGAAGCTTTCTTT
.,.,TRBV4-1,TRBJ2-5,CASSQETMKETQYF,TGCGCCAGCAGCCAAGAGACTATGAAAGAGACCCAGTACTTC
.,once,TRBV28,TRBJ2-7,CASSLWDGGYEQYF,TGTGCCAGCAGTTTATGGGACGGAGGCTACGAGCAGTACTTC
TRBD2,.,TRBV2,TRBJ2-1,CASSQGLAGVNEQFF,TGTGCCAGCAGCCAGGGGCTAGCGGGAGTAAATGAGCAGTTCTTC
.,.,TRBV5-1,TRBJ2-5,CASSLMRKEETQYF,TGCGCCAGCAGCTTGATGAGGAAGGAAGAGACCCAGTACTTC
.,.,TRBV15,TRBJ2-5,CATSSWGETQYF,TGTGCCACCAGCAGCTGGGGAGAGACCCAGTACTTC